Reported below is one T cell receptor beta chain. There is no known antigen for this receptor. Nothing much larger sits one base from this clone, and base qualities are not available. This specimen comes from a study of control samples from healthy donors and cancer patients (dated by TCRdb to about 2020). From the cysteine up to the phenylalanine, the CDR3 has a length of 15 residues. The sequence is cut down to CDR3 DNA, 45 bases in frame from base 1. V loses 1 base at its end and J loses 4 bases; junction bases beyond the gene matches: 6. Based on the germline V gene, the CDR1 and CDR2 sequences are LGHNA and YSLEER. Receptors were amplified or captured by the immunoSEQ multiplex PCR assay. TCRdb re-hosts the immuneACCESS table, in-frame sequences only. Its copies lack some clones; in the studies checked, an unresolved V gene accounts for under half of them, and the cause for the rest is not known. For this sample there are 35,000 to 45,000 clones; around four fifths appear just once. The ten largest clones represent 47% of the sample.

This TCR was recovered from a man aged 55 to 70 in good health. The chain was built from TRBV4-3 and TRBJ2-5; TRBD1 aligns with 7 central bases. Sample: blood. The nucleotide sequence is TGCGCCAGCAGCCAAGCCACAGGGGCGGGAGAGACCCAGTACTTC. Its coded protein is CASSQATGAGETQYF.